This T cell receptor beta chain was sequenced in a study of blood T cells in healthy people across ages. There are a few counts of this clonotype. V trimming: 6 bases; J trimming: 5 bases; junction bases outside the gene matches: 20. Looked up from germline, CDR1 is SNHLY and CDR2 is FYNNEI. This CDR3 is built from 19 residues. For the second PCR, which ran for roughly 6 to 12 cycles, a sample-barcoded 5' primer and a J-beta primer mix were used. A tag from a template-switch adaptor with 12 random nucleotides marked each cDNA molecule. From the 5' RACE reads, TCRdb called clonotypes with MiXCR, one entry per CDR3 protein. Counted here are around 790,000 distinct CDR3 sequences, under 55% occurring once; the ten biggest clones make up around 21%.

Material: blood. The J gene is TRBJ1-5, the V gene TRBV2; 9 nucleotides align to TRBD1. The TCR sequence derives from a man in his 60s in good health. The CDR3: CASSETPFRDRDIYQPQHF. CDR3 DNA sequence: TGTGCCAGCAGCGAAACTCCCTTCCGGGACAGGGATATCTATCAGCCCCAGCATTTT.